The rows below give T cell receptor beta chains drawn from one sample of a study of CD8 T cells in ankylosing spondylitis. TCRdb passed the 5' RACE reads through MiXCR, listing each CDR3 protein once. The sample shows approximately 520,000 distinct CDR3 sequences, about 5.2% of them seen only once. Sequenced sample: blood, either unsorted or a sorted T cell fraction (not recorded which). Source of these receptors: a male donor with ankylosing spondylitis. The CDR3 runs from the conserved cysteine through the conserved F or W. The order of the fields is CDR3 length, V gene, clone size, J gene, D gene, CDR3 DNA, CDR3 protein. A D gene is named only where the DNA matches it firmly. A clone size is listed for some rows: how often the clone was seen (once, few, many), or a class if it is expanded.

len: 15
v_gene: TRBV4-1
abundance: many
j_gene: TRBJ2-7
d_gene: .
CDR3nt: TGCGCCAGCAGCCAAGGGGTGGCAGGGAGCTACGAGCAGTACTTC
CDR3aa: CASSQGVAGSYEQYF

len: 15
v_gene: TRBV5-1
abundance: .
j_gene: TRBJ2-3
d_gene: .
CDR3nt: TGCGCCAGCAGCTTGGTCGGGCTCGCGACAGATACGCAGTATTTT
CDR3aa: CASSLVGLATDTQYF

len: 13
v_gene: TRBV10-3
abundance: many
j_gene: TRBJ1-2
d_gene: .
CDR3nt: TGTGCCATCAGTAGGTCCCCTAACTATGGCTACACCTTC
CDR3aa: CAISRSPNYGYTF

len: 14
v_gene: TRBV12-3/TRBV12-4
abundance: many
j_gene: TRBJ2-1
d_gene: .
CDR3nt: TGTGCCAGCAGTTCCGGGACTTTATACAATGAGCAGTTCTTC
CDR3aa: CASSSGTLYNEQFF

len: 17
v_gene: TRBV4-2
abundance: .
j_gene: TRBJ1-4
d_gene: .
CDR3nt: TGTGCCAGCAGCCCCGAGCTCTCGGGGAGGGCTAATGAAAAACTGTTTTTT
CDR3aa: CASSPELSGRANEKLFF

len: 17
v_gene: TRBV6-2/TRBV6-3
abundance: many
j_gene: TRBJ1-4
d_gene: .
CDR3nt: TGTGCCAGCACTCCCGGGAGCACGTCTGCAACTAATGAAAAACTGTTTTTT
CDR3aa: CASTPGSTSATNEKLFF

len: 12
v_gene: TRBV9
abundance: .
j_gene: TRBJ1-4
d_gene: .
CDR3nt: TGTGCCAGCAGCCCACCCAATGAAAAACTGTTTTTT
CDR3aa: CASSPPNEKLFF

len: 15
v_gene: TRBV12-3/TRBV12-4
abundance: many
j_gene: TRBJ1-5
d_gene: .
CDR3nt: TGTGCCAGCAGTTTACTGTTGAGGGATAATCAGCCCCAGCATTTT
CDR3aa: CASSLLLRDNQPQHF

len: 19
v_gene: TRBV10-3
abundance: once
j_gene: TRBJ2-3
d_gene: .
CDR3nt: TGTGCCATCAGTCTGCGCCGCCCAGGACCCTCCGTTAACACAGATACGCAGTATTTT
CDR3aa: CAISLRRPGPSVNTDTQYF

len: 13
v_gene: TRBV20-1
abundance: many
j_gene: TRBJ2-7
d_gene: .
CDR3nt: TGCAGTGCTAGGGGGTACCTCTCCTACGAGCAGTACTTC
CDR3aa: CSARGYLSYEQYF

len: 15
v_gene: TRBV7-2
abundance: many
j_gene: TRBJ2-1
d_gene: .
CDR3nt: TGTGCCAGCAGCTTAGATAGGGGGGGGTACAATGAGCAGTTCTTC
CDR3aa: CASSLDRGGYNEQFF

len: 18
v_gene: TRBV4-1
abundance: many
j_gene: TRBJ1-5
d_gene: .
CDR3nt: TGCGCCAGCAGCCGCTTGGTGGGGCGGGGGACAAGCAATCAGCCCCAGCATTTT
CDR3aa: CASSRLVGRGTSNQPQHF

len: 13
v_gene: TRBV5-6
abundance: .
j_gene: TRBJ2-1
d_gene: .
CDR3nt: TGTGCCAGCAGCCTGGGGCGCCGCTATGAGCAGTTCTTC
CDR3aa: CASSLGRRYEQFF

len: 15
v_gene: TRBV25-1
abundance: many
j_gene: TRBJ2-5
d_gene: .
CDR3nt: TGTGCCAGCACCCGAGGTGGGCGAGGGCAAGAGACCCAGTACTTC
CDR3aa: CASTRGGRGQETQYF

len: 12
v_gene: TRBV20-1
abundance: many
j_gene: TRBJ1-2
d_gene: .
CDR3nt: TGCAGTGAGGTTCAAAGGAACTATGGCTACACCTTC
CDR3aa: CSEVQRNYGYTF

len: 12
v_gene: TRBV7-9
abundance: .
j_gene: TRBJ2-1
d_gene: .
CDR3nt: TGTGCCAGCAGCATCGGAGGGGATGAGCAGTTCTTC
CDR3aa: CASSIGGDEQFF

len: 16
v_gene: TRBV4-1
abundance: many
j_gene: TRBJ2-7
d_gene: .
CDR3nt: TGCGCCAGCAGCCGTCTACGACCCCCCTACTCCTACGAGCAGTACTTC
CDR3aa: CASSRLRPPYSYEQYF

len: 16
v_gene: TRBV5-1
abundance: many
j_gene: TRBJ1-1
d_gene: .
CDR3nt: TGCGCCAGCAGCTGGGACGCCTTAACCCCGAGCACTGAAGCTTTCTTT
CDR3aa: CASSWDALTPSTEAFF

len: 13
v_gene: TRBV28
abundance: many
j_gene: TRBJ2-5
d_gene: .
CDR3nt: TGTGCCAGCAGTCCACAGGGAAAAGAGACCCAGTACTTC
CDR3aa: CASSPQGKETQYF

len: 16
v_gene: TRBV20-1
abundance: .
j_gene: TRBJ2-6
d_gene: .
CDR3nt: TGCAGTGCTCCCATTTCAGGGTTCTCTGGGGCCAACGTCCTGACTTTC
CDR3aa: CSAPISGFSGANVLTF

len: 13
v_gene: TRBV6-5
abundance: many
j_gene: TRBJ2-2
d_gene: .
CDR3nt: TGTGCCAGCAGTTACTTGTCGGGCGGGGAGCTGTTTTTT
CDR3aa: CASSYLSGGELFF

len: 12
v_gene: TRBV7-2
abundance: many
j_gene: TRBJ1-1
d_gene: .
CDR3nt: TGTGCCAGCAGCTCGGGACACCCTGAAGCTTTCTTT
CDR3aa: CASSSGHPEAFF

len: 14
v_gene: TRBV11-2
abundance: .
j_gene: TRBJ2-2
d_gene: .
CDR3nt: TGTGCCAGCAGCTCTTACAGGGTCGGCGGGGAGCTGTTTTTT
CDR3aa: CASSSYRVGGELFF

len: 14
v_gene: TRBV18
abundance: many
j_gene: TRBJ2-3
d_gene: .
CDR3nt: TGTGCCAGCGGGAGAGGGAAGACCACAGATACGCAGTATTTT
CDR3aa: CASGRGKTTDTQYF

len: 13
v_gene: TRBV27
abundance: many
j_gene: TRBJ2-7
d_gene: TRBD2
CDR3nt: TGTGCCAGCAGACTAGCGGGGATGTTCGAGCAGTACTTC
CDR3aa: CASRLAGMFEQYF

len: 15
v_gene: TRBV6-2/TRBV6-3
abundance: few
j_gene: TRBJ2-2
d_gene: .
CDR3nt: TGTGCCAGCAGTCGCCCGGGACCAGGGCCCGGGGAGCTGTTTTTT
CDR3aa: CASSRPGPGPGELFF

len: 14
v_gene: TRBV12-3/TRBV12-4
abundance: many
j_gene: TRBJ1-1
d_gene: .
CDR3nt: TGTGCCAGCAGTTTCCAATCACAGAACACTGAAGCTTTCTTT
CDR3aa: CASSFQSQNTEAFF

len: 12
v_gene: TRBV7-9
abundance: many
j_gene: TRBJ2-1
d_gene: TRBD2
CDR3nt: TGTGCCAGCAGCTTGGGACTAGCGGGAGTGTTCTTC
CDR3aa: CASSLGLAGVFF

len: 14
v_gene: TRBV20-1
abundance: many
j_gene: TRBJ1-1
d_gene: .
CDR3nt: TGCAGTGCTAGACGGAGGACGGGGAACACTGAAGCTTTCTTT
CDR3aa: CSARRRTGNTEAFF

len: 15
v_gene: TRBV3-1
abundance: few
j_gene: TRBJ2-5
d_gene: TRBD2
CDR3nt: TGTGCCAGCAGCCAAGTGATGGGGGGGCAAGAGACCCAGTACTTC
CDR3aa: CASSQVMGGQETQYF

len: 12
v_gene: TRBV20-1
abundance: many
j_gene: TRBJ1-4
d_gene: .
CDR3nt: TGCAGTGCTATACGGGGAGGGGAAAAACTGTTTTTT
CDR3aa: CSAIRGGEKLFF

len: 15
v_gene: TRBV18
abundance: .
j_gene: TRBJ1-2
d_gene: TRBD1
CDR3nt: TGTGCCAGCTCACCATGGGACAGAGCATCTGGTGGCTACACCTTC
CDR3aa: CASSPWDRASGGYTF

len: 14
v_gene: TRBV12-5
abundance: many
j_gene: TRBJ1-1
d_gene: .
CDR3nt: TGTGCTAGTGGGCAAAGGGGGGTGAACACTGAAGCTTTCTTT
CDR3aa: CASGQRGVNTEAFF

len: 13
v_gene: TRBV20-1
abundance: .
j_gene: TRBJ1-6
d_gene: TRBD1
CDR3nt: TGCAGTGCTCAACAGGGGCCCGACGGGGCCCTCCACTTT
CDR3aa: CSAQQGPDGALHF

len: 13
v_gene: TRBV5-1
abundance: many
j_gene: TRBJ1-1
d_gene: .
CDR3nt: TGCGCCAGCAGCTTAAATTCGAACACTGAAGCTTTCTTT
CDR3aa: CASSLNSNTEAFF

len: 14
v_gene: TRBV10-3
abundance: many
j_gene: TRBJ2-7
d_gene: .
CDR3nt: TGTGCCATCAGCGGACAGTTTTTTACCTACGAGCAGTACTTC
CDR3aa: CAISGQFFTYEQYF

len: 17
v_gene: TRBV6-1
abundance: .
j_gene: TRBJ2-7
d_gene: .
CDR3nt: TGTGCCAGCAGCCCCCCCCGGACTTACTTAGATGTAGGCGAGCAGTACTTC
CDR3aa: CASSPPRTYLDVGEQYF

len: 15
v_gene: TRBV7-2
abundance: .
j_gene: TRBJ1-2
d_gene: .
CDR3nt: TGTGCCAGCAGCTTAGCCGCGGTCCCCGGCTATGGCTACACCTTC
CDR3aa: CASSLAAVPGYGYTF

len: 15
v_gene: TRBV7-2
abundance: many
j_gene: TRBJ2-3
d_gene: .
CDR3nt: TGTGCCAGCAGCTTAGCCCTTCGGGGCACAGATACGCAGTATTTT
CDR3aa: CASSLALRGTDTQYF

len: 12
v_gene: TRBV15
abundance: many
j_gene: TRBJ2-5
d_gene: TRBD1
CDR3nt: TGTGCCACCAGCTCAGGGGGAGAGACCCAGTACTTC
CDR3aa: CATSSGGETQYF